This T cell receptor beta chain was recorded in a study of OX40 agonist ivuxolimab in advanced cancers. Whole-study context: Ivuxolimab, an antibody that agonizes OX40 (CD134), was administered to the patients.

Data came from immunoSEQ multiplex PCR; TCRdb stores just in-frame clones and leaves some out. The sample yields about 15,000 clones, 80% seen once. CDR1 SNHLY and CDR2 FYNNEI come from the germline V gene. The CDR3 has 14 residues. V lost 6 bases, J lost 6 bases, and 14 bases lay in between. The sequences come from CD4+ or CD8+ T cells sorted from blood, collected in a trial of the OX40 agonist ivuxolimab. The chain has TRBV2 and TRBJ2-2; weak D call: TRBD1 (5 bases). This sequence was found in an adult with an advanced solid tumor such as melanoma, head and neck, liver or kidney cancer. CDR3 sequence: CASSYYKGAGELFF. Here the CDR3 DNA reads TGTGCCAGCAGCTATTATAAAGGGGCCGGGGAGCTGTTTTTT.